This paragraph covers one T cell receptor (beta chain) sequence. Its antigen remains unidentified. The junction differs from germline at one of its ends, possibly a read error. The length of the CDR3 is 12 residues. Germline-derived CDR1 and CDR2 are GTSNPN and SVGIG (reference sequence). These data originate in a study of T cell responses to AZD1222 COVID-19 vaccine. Here immunoSEQ multiplex PCR was the method, and the copy in TCRdb shows in-frame clones only, minus some. The sample consists of about 110,000 clones, roughly 89% of them appearing once. General study findings and limits: White British donors predominated, females outnumbered males, and clonal diversity was possibly underestimated. It was only six AZD1222 recipients who were seropositive at baseline. Recipients of two AZD1222 doses showed rising Spike-specific TCR breadth and depth. Unmutated variant regions are reportedly the target of nearly half of TCRs that are spike-specific.

The J gene is TRBJ1-4, the V gene TRBV30; 8 nucleotides match TRBD1. The source is an adult in good health. This specimen consisted of peripheral blood, obtained on day 0 of MenACWY control vaccination. CDR3 region: CAWSVQGAEGQF. CDR3 in DNA: TGTGCCTGGAGCGTCCAGGGGGCGGAAGGCCAATTT.